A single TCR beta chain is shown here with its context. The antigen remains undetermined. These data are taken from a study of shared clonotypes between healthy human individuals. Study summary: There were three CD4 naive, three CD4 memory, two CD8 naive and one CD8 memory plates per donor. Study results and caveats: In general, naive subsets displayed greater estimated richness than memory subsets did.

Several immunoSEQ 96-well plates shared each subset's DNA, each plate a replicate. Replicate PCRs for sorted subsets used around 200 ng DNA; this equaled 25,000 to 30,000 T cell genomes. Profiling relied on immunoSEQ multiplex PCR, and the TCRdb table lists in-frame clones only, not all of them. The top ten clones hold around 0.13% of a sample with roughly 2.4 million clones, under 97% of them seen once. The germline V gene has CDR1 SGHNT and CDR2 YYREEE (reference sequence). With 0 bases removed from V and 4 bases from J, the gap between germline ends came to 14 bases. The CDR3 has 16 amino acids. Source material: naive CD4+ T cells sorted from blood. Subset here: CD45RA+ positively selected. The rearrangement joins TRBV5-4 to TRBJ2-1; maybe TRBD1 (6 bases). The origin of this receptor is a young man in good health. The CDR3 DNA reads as TGTGCCAGCAGCTTGGTTGGGGGCCCCCTTTACAATGAGCAGTTCTTC. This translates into CASSLVGGPLYNEQFF.